This T cell receptor (beta chain) originates from a study of blood T cells in healthy people across ages. Whole-study context: Capturing about one barcoded beta molecule per two T cells was achieved by template switching. Study observations and caveats: Age advanced and TCR beta diversity per million T cells fell, roughly linearly. Long-lived donors carried more naive CD4+ cells and greater diversity than aged donors.

All donors came from Russia, were Caucasian and healthy, and spanned ages roughly 6 to 95. Regarding this clonotype: Its antigen remains unidentified.

The V segment lost 0 bases and the J segment 1 base; nucleotides outside the gene matches: 3. The CDR3 extends over 16 amino acids. Per the germline V gene, CDR1 is MGHRA and CDR2 is YSYEKL. The use of a sample-barcoded 5' primer and a J-beta primer mix characterized a second PCR of about 7 to 12 cycles. From the 5' RACE reads, TCRdb called clonotypes with MiXCR, one entry per CDR3 protein. The table lists 600,000 to 800,000 distinct CDR3 sequences, under 25% of them singletons. The sequence was obtained from a man between 65 and 79 years old in good health. The chain has TRBV4-1 and TRBJ2-3, with 8 bases aligning to TRBD2. The specimen sequenced was blood. CDR3 DNA: TGCGCCAGCAGCCAAGAGGTAGCGGGACGCACAGATACGCAGTATTTT. Its translation: CASSQEVAGRTDTQYF.